The clone carrying this TCR beta chain was found many times. The antigen is undetermined. TCRdb passed the PCR reads through MiXCR, listing each CDR3 protein once. The sample lists 80,000 to 100,000 distinct CDR3 sequences, roughly 26% occurring once. CDR3 length equals 15 residues. V lost 7 bases, J lost 1 base, and 5 bases stayed unmatched. The source of the sample is a study of molecular identifiers for immune sequencing clone quantification. At the level of the study: Four of five RNA aliquots from around 18,000 or 91,000 naive CD8 T cells were sequenced. Regarding the study as a whole: Detectable among some 1 million naive cells, according to reports, was Jurkat TCR RNA spiked in from one cell.

The sequenced material came from naive CD8+ T cells from blood, with Jurkat cell RNA spiked in. Subset here: FACS-sorted CD8+CD4-CCR7+CD45RA+ naive T cells. The origin of this receptor is a human donor in good health. Some libraries in this study had Jurkat cell RNA spiked in. This sequence joins TRBV12-3 or TRBV12-4 and TRBJ2-7; 12 bases are a match to TRBD2. The DNA of the CDR3 is TGTGCCAGCAAACCGACTAGCGGGAGTTCCTACGAGCAGTACTTC. This encodes CASKPTSGSSYEQYF.